One sample yielded the 4 T cell receptor beta chains listed below, sequenced in a study of T cells in Graves' hyperthyroidism and ophthalmopathy. Amplification targeted TCR beta CDR3 regions from RNA transcripts. In the first-round RT-PCR of the TCR CDR3, the HTBI primer set was used. TCRdb independently ran MiXCR on the multiplex PCR reads; one entry per CDR3 protein. The data hold hundreds of thousands of distinct CDR3 sequences, with roughly a sixth observed a single time. Sequences were obtained from blood. All receptors come from a woman aged 50 to 65 with Graves' hyperthyroidism that later progressed to Graves' ophthalmopathy.

The sample holds many counts of this clonotype. The chain couples TRBV12-3 or TRBV12-4 to TRBJ2-3, with no clear D. This CDR3 contains 14 residues. V was clipped by 4 bases and J by 1 base, with 9 bases between them. The CDR3 nucleotides read TGTGCCAGCAGTTCTGAGTTGGGCACAGATACGCAGTATTTT. This sequence encodes CASSSELGTDTQYF.

This clonotype has just a few counts. The chain carries TRBV29-1 and TRBJ1-1, with D uncertain. Per germline, CDR1 SQVTM and CDR2 ANQGSEA. This CDR3 has 13 amino acids. Trimming cost V 7 bases and J 3 bases, with 15 bases left between them. The CDR3 here is CSAHPRLHTEAFF. As DNA, the CDR3 is TGCAGCGCACACCCCAGGCTCCACACTGAAGCTTTCTTT.

The sample holds a few counts of this clonotype. The CDR3 DNA sequence: TGCAGTGCTAGTGCTAGCGGGGGGGCCTTATACAATGAGCAGTTCTTC. It encodes CSASASGGALYNEQFF. The genes are TRBV20-1 and TRBJ2-1; 12 nucleotides agree with TRBD2. CDR3 length: 16 residues. Germline loops: CDR1 DFQATT, CDR2 SNEGSKA (reference sequence). After removal of 3 bases from V and 4 bases from J, the junction contained 7 bases not matched to a gene.

The chain carries TRBV7-8 and TRBJ2-3; 9 bases are a match to TRBD2. Germline CDR1 reads SGHVS; CDR2 reads FQNEAQ. V lost 1 base to trimming and J lost 4 bases; unmatched junction nucleotides: 6. The CDR3 is 16 amino acids. The CDR3 sequence is CASSLGGGGAADTQYF. In DNA form, the CDR3 reads TGTGCCAGCAGCTTAGGTGGCGGGGGGGCCGCAGATACGCAGTATTTT. The full variable domain, with the rest looked up from reference TRBV7-8 and TRBJ2-3, is GAGVSQSPRYKVAKRGQDVALRCDPISGHVSLFWYQQALGQGPEFLTYFQNEAQLDKSGLPSDRFFAERPEGSVSTLKIQRTQQEDSAVYLCASSLGGGGAADTQYFGPGTRLTVL.